This T cell receptor beta chain originates from a study of blood T cell repertoires in COVID-19. On the study more broadly: Sites in the United States, Italy and Spain provided acute and convalescent COVID-19 samples.

Per the original methods: Counts of nucleated cells, estimated from reference gene primer amplification, were obtained. The method was immunoSEQ multiplex PCR; TCRdb's version includes in-frame clones alone and lacks a portion of them. The V and J calls and clone size are taken from that table; D and trimming were inferred from the DNA. In the table there are 100,000 or so clones, approximately 80% of which are singletons. This TCR was sampled from a human donor in a cohort sampled during active COVID-19. The sample was peripheral blood.

The CDR3 DNA follows: TGTGCCTGGAGCACCGGACTACCCCCCCTCGAGCAGTACTTC. It encodes CAWSTGLPPLEQYF. The gene calls are TRBV30 and TRBJ2-7; TRBD2 is a possible D gene (6 bases). Germline V gene data show CDR1 as GTSNPN and CDR2 as SVGIG (reference sequence). Trimming took 3 bases from V and 6 from J, leaving 18 bases between them. The CDR3 extends over 14 amino acids.